The clone carrying this T cell receptor (beta chain) was seen more than once but under ten times. Antigen: not known. These data originate in a study of shared clonotypes between healthy human individuals. Study observations and caveats: Non-shared clonotypes displayed generation probabilities falling below those of clonotypes present in all four donors. Of the naive CD4 clonotypes, approximately 5% were shared across several donors. A generally larger estimated richness was seen in naive subsets than in memory subsets.

Using immunoSEQ multiplex PCR, the repertoire was profiled, and TCRdb retains in-frame clones only, with some absent. The table includes over 850,000 clones, roughly 74% detected once. The clonotype originates from a man younger than 35 in good health. Some clones in this sample may be carry-over from other donors' samples. The sample consisted of memory CD4+ T cells from PBMCs. This sample's subset: CD45RA-negative fraction.

CDR3 sequence: CASSFMRENTGELFF. In DNA form, the CDR3 reads TGTGCCAGCAGCTTCATGCGCGAGAACACCGGGGAGCTGTTTTTT. The genes are TRBV7-6 and TRBJ2-2; unclear D gene. The CDR3 contains 15 residues. Germline V lookup: CDR1 SGHVS, CDR2 FNYEAQ. V lost 3 bases and J 1 base, leaving 9 bases between the germline ends.